This T cell receptor beta chain was sequenced in a study of CXCR3-negative and CXCR3-positive naive CD8 T cells. Across the whole study: The total count of TRB reads reached 120 million to 150 million, and each library contributed about 1.5 +/- 0.3 million.

In preparing the TRB cDNA libraries, 5' RACE with UMI labels was used. TCRdb reanalyzed the 5' RACE reads, giving one entry per CDR3 protein sequence and no DNA. This table holds under 7,000 distinct CDR3 sequences. This CDR3 region has 15 residues. Germline CDR1 LNHDA, CDR2 SQIVND (reference sequence). Sequencing used naive CXCR3- CD8+ T cells from blood. Subset given: CD45RO-CCR7+CD27+CD95- naive CD8+ T cells lacking CXCR3 (TNR3-). The sequence was collected from a human donor in good health. Some clones in this sample may be carry-over from other donors' samples. The chain joins TRBV19 to TRBJ1-2; TCRdb's D call of TRBD1 is untestable without DNA. This chain's CDR3 is CASSGDRTDNYGYTF.